One and the same sample provided the 21 T cell receptor beta chains below, sequenced in a study of response to subunit inactivated influenza vaccine. TCRdb re-analysed the RT-PCR reads in MiXCR, keeping a single row per CDR3 protein. The repertoire includes some 640,000 distinct CDR3 sequences, approximately 15% of them detected once, and around 6.5% sits in the top ten. The source was PBMCs from blood, collected 14 to 15 days before vaccination. The origin of the receptors is a man in his forties or fifties who received an inactivated influenza vaccine.

This clonotype has only a few counts. The chain combines TRBV29-1 with TRBJ2-7; 10 bases align to TRBD1. The CDR3 length is 14 residues. Unmatched junction bases numbered 10, after V lost 4 bases and J lost 7 bases. CDR1 and CDR2 (germline): SQVTM, ANQGSEA. CDR3 DNA: TGCAGCGTTGGGTACGGGACAGGGGCTTGGGAGCAGTACTTC. Its translation is CSVGYGTGAWEQYF.

This clonotype was seen only a few times. The rearrangement links TRBV28 to TRBJ1-2; maybe TRBD1 (5 bases). Between the trimmed V and J ends, which lost 5 bases and 6 bases, there was a span of 19 bases. This CDR3 comprises 15 residues. Germline V gives CDR1 MDHEN, CDR2 SYDVKM. Here the CDR3 DNA reads TGTGCCAGCAGTCCCCGGGGGGATACTAGCCATGGCTACACCTTC. Its translation: CASSPRGDTSHGYTF.

This clonotype came up a few times. The chain carries TRBV12-3 or TRBV12-4 and TRBJ2-1; 10 positions agree with TRBD2. V lost 5 bases and J lost 9; bases outside the gene matches: 13. This CDR3 spans 16 amino acids. CDR3 protein: CASSPPGLAGVGEQFF. CDR3 DNA: TGTGCCAGCAGTCCCCCAGGGCTAGCGGGAGTCGGTGAGCAGTTCTTC.

In its sample, this clonotype was seen a few times. The chain is built from TRBV6-5 and TRBJ2-7; no firm D call. Trimming took 0 bases from V and 2 from J, leaving 11 bases between them. CDR3 size: 15 residues. Looked up from germline, CDR1 is MNHEY and CDR2 is SVGAGI. CDR3 protein: CASSYSWQPTYEQYF. For the CDR3, the DNA is TGTGCCAGCAGTTACTCGTGGCAGCCGACCTACGAGCAGTACTTC.

This clonotype was observed at least ten times. V gene TRBV5-1 combines with J gene TRBJ1-1; 7 nucleotides agree with TRBD1. V gave up 4 bases and J gave up 8 bases; unmatched junction bases: 8. The CDR3 spans 13 residues. Germline V lookup: CDR1 SGHRS, CDR2 YFSETQ. For the CDR3, the DNA is TGCGCCAGCAGCACCTACCCGGGACAGGAAGCTTTCTTT. Translated: CASSTYPGQEAFF.

This clonotype has just a few counts. The chain couples TRBV9 to TRBJ1-1, with 7 bases fitting TRBD1. J was trimmed by 1 base and V by 4 bases; bases with no gene match: 7. This CDR3 contains 15 residues. The germline V gene encodes CDR1 SGDLS and CDR2 YYNGEE. The CDR3, as DNA: TGTGCCAGCAGCAAGCCGGGACAGACGAACACTGAAGCTTTCTTT. This gives the protein CASSKPGQTNTEAFF.

CDR3 in amino acids: CASIQGYEQYF. CDR3 nucleotide sequence: TGTGCCAGCATCCAGGGCTACGAGCAGTACTTC. The genes are TRBV2 and TRBJ2-7; D perhaps matches TRBD1 (5 bases). CDR3 length equals 11 residues. V dropped 7 bases and J dropped 3 bases, with 7 bases sitting between them. The V gene's germline CDR1 is SNHLY and CDR2 FYNNEI.

This sequence joins TRBV6-1 and TRBJ2-6; 8 positions agree with TRBD2. Germline loops: CDR1 MNHNS, CDR2 SASEGT. The CDR3 totals 15 residues. The V gene end was trimmed by 7 bases and the J gene end by 2 bases; junction bases not matched to a gene: 4. The CDR3 DNA reads as TGTGCCAGCAAGGGTAGCGGGACTGGGGCCAACGTCCTGACTTTC. Its protein product is CASKGSGTGANVLTF.

This clonotype was counted many times. CDR3 loop: CASSLTGATEQFF. Written as DNA, the CDR3 is TGTGCCAGCAGCTTAACGGGAGCGACTGAGCAGTTCTTC. The chain combines TRBV7-3 with TRBJ2-1; a possible D gene is TRBD2 (5 bases). There are 13 residues in the CDR3. V lost 0 bases to trimming and J lost 9 bases, with 9 bases between them. Looked up from germline, CDR1 is SGHTA and CDR2 is FQGTGA.

In its sample, this clonotype was seen a few times. The chain is built from TRBV20-1 and TRBJ2-7; TRBD2 aligns across 8 bases. Germline V CDR1 and CDR2: DFQATT, SNEGSKA (reference sequence). The CDR3 is 13 amino acids. The J segment lost 5 bases and the V segment lost 0 bases, leaving 3 bases of the junction unmatched. The CDR3 bases are TGCAGTGCTAGAGACGCCGGGGGGGACGAGCAGTACTTC. Encoded protein: CSARDAGGDEQYF.

The V and J genes are TRBV11-3 and TRBJ2-7; TRBD1 is a possible D gene (5 bases). Germline loops: CDR1 SGHNT, CDR2 YENEEA. Trimming shortened V by 2 bases and J by 4 bases, and 9 bases separated the two germline ends. The CDR3 consists of 13 residues. Here the CDR3 reads CASSLFSGYEQYF. The DNA for the CDR3 is TGTGCCAGCAGCTTATTTTCAGGGTACGAGCAGTACTTC.

This clonotype came up many times. The genes are TRBV6-1 and TRBJ1-3; D gene ambiguous. This CDR3 is 14 amino acids long. V lost 6 bases, J lost 0 bases, and 9 bases lay in between. The germline gives CDR1 MNHNS, CDR2 SASEGT. The DNA of the CDR3 is TGTGCCAGCAGACCACAGAGCTCTGGAAACACCATATATTTT. This gives the protein CASRPQSSGNTIYF.

This clonotype has a handful of counts. The J gene is TRBJ1-1, the V gene TRBV7-9; D unclear. CDR3 length: 13 amino acids. Per germline, CDR1 SEHNR and CDR2 FQNEAQ (reference sequence). The V and J ends lost 4 bases and 4 bases respectively, with 10 bases between them. The CDR3 spells CASSSLEGTEAFF. CDR3 coding DNA: TGTGCCAGCAGCTCCCTCGAGGGCACTGAAGCTTTCTTT.

The J gene is TRBJ2-1, the V gene TRBV29-1, with D maybe TRBD1 (6 bases). Trimming removed 6 bases from V and 8 bases from J, with 17 bases in between. Germline values: CDR1 SQVTM, CDR2 ANQGSEA. The CDR3 extends over 13 amino acids. The CDR3 region has the DNA TGCAGCGTAGCGAAAACAGGGAATGATGAGCAGTTCTTC. Its protein product is CSVAKTGNDEQFF.

This clonotype was observed a few times. The chain carries TRBV5-1 and TRBJ2-1; D gene unclear. The CDR3 has 15 residues. The V gene lost 0 bases and the J gene lost 6 bases, with 13 bases spanning the gap. Per germline, CDR1 SGHRS and CDR2 YFSETQ. The CDR3 nucleotides read TGCGCCAGCAGCTTGGACTCCTCCTGGTCCAATGAGCAGTTCTTC. It translates to CASSLDSSWSNEQFF.

This chain connects TRBV4-2 to TRBJ2-7; D not certain. Germline V gene lookup returns CDR1 LGHNA and CDR2 YNFKEQ. V was trimmed by 4 bases and J by 0 bases, leaving 13 bases between them. The CDR3 loop spans 15 amino acids. This CDR3 reads CASSRDSTSSYEQYF. CDR3 bases: TGTGCCAGCAGCCGAGACTCCACGAGCTCCTACGAGCAGTACTTC.

The J gene is TRBJ2-5, the V gene TRBV24-1, with 7 bases matching TRBD1. The CDR3 spans 15 residues. With 3 bases clipped from V and 5 bases from J, the junction kept 8 bases outside the gene matches. Germline V gene sequence: CDR1 KGHDR, CDR2 SFDVKD. Here the CDR3 reads CATSDPDREVETQYF. As DNA, the CDR3 is TGTGCCACCAGTGATCCCGACAGGGAAGTGGAGACCCAGTACTTC.

The chain employs TRBV7-9 and TRBJ2-1, with a weak D call TRBD1 (5 bases). In germline, CDR1 is SEHNR, CDR2 FQNEAQ (reference sequence). Trimming took 10 bases from V and 5 from J, leaving 12 bases between them. This CDR3 has 12 residues. CDR3 loop: CAIKTANNEQFF. CDR3 sequence (DNA): TGTGCCATCAAGACAGCAAACAATGAGCAGTTCTTC.

This clonotype was counted only a few times. The V call is TRBV12-3 or TRBV12-4, the J call TRBJ2-2; D perhaps matches TRBD1 (5 bases). This CDR3 region has 13 residues. The germline V and J ends were trimmed by 10 bases and 4 bases, with 13 bases remaining between them. CDR3 coding DNA: TGTGCCACTACCGTGGGGCCCACCGGGGAGCTGTTTTTT. It is translated as CATTVGPTGELFF.

The V gene is TRBV29-1, the J gene TRBJ1-2, with a tentative D call TRBD1 (5 bases). This CDR3 contains 14 residues. Trimming stripped 6 bases from V and 3 bases from J, with 17 bases between. The germline V gene encodes CDR1 SQVTM and CDR2 ANQGSEA. The CDR3 bases are TGCAGCGTAGACTCTGGGGGAGATCACTATGGCTACACCTTC. As protein: CSVDSGGDHYGYTF.

In nucleotides, the CDR3 is TGTGCCAGCAGTTTAAGGAGGGGGGGAAACACCGGGGAGCTGTTTTTT. Protein sequence: CASSLRRGGNTGELFF. The chain carries TRBV12-3 or TRBV12-4 and TRBJ2-2; D perhaps matches TRBD2 (7 bases). The CDR3 contains 16 residues. The V end lost 2 bases, the J end lost 2 bases, and 12 bases lay between the germline ends.